A few counts support the clone carrying this TCR beta chain. The target antigen is unknown. The data derive from a study of T cells in Graves' hyperthyroidism and ophthalmopathy. Study background: Before any treatment, at initial diagnosis, peripheral blood was collected.

Whole-study results and caveats: Also found in blood were most expanded thyroid clonotypes above 0.001.

V shed 5 bases and J shed 4 bases, with 12 bases lying between them. Germline loops: CDR1 MNHNS, CDR2 SASEGT. This CDR3 is 14 amino acids long. Ophthalmopathy patients had Clinical Activity Score at least 3, NOSPECS grade at least 4, duration under 3 months. Fresh peripheral blood, roughly 9.8 ml of it, supplied the PBMCs. RNA transcripts gave rise to amplified TCR beta CDR3 regions. Initially, a first-round RT-PCR of the TCR CDR3 employed the HTBI primer set. TCRdb re-analysed the multiplex PCR reads in MiXCR, keeping a single row per CDR3 protein. This table holds 490,000 or so distinct CDR3 sequences, 20% to 25% found once.

The specimen was blood. The chain has TRBV6-1 and TRBJ2-1; D is unresolved. The TCR originated in a woman in her 70s with Graves' ophthalmopathy. The CDR3 sequence is CASSMQDGYNEQFF. CDR3 in DNA: TGTGCCAGCAGTATGCAGGACGGATACAATGAGCAGTTCTTC.